This T cell receptor beta chain was recorded in a study of blood T cell repertoires in COVID-19 (TCRdb year 2020). Turning to the overall study: The collaborator samples originated in the United States, Italy and Spain and spanned the acute and convalescent phases of COVID-19. The dataset comprised deeply sampled blood TCRbeta repertoires from subjects exposed to, actively infected with, or recovered from COVID-19. The repertoires were released in a freely available public database meant as a resource for research on the immune response to SARS-CoV-2. The samples were drawn from two sources: the first 160 participants of the ongoing ImmuneRACE study, and fewer than 1,500 subjects contributed by 6 global collaborators. Where available, HLA class I and class II types were taken from metadata supplied by the sample provider and were not determined by assay-based typing. Nearly every sample came with metadata listing a de-identified subject ID, COVID-19 status, age in years and sex. The material from the prospective study consisted of cDNA or gDNA derived from T cells, B-cell-depleted T cells, or PBMCs.

The collaborating institutions used their own protocols to collect whole blood in K2EDTA tubes. For TCRbeta analysis, collaborators shipped samples in one of three forms: frozen whole blood, isolated PBMCs, or DNA extracted from either of those sample types. About this clone: What antigen it recognizes has not been identified. The input lacks base qualities; no much larger clone sits a single base away.

TCRbeta CDR3 regions were amplified from genomic DNA by means of the immunoSEQ Assay, a bias-controlled multiplex PCR. On the study's bioinformatics: Nucleated cell counts per sample were estimated from amplification of reference gene primers within the assay. Sequence reads were collapsed and filtered to measure the absolute abundance of every unique TCRbeta CDR3 rearrangement. Productive Simpson clonality was computed per sample as the square root of Simpson's diversity index over productive rearrangements. The immuneACCESS repertoire file appears here via TCRdb, limited to in-frame rearrangements. These files lack a portion of the clones; in checked studies, under half of the deficit traces to unresolved V genes, and the cause of the others is not known. V, J and clone size derive from that table, while D and trimming were established from the DNA sequence. A total of around 150,000 clones appear in this sample, 70% to 90% of them only once. 0.99% of the sample is taken by the ten largest.

After removal of 3 bases from V and 0 bases from J, the junction retains 2 bases not matched to a gene. Inclusive of the bounding cysteine and phenylalanine, the CDR3 is 15 residues long. Only CDR3 DNA remains: 45 bases, in frame from the first base. The germline V gene sets CDR1 to SGHRS and CDR2 to YFSETQ. Overall study results and their limits: How much clinical and demographic metadata was included differed by source and by participant, and the metadata was provided uncurated.

The rearranged segments are TRBV5-1 and TRBJ1-5; TRBD1 lines up with 8 middle nucleotides. The source is a young man with acute or convalescent COVID-19. The material sequenced was peripheral blood. The sequenced DNA is TGCGCCAGCAGCTGGACAGGGCTTAGCAATCAGCCCCAGCATTTT. This yields the protein CASSWTGLSNQPQHF.